The present entry profiles one T cell receptor (beta chain) with its context. Its specificity is unknown. TCRdb's copy holds only in-frame clones and misses some; the assay was immunoSEQ multiplex PCR. The table shows about 2.3 million clones, with around 93% occurring only once. These data come from a study of shared clonotypes between healthy human individuals. Study information: Donor composition was a couple of women and a few men, aged 18 to 49. The study used three CD4 naive, three CD4 memory, two CD8 naive and one CD8 memory plate per donor.

Germline V lookup: CDR1 MGHRA, CDR2 YSYEKL. J gave up 4 bases and V 3 bases, and 8 bases lay outside the gene matches. This CDR3 is 15 amino acids long. Regarding the study as a whole: Larger estimated richness was generally seen in naive subsets than in memory subsets. Among donors, the sharing of clonotypes was expected to be influenced by sequencing depth.

Specimen: naive CD4+ T cells from PBMCs. The subset was: CD45RA+ positively selected. The receptor comes from a man younger than 35 in good health. Some clones in this sample may be carry-over from other donors' samples. J is TRBJ2-5 and V is TRBV4-1, with 7 bases that match TRBD1. The CDR3 spells CASSQPVRGPETQYF. CDR3 nucleotides: TGCGCCAGCAGCCAGCCTGTAAGGGGGCCAGAGACCCAGTACTTC.